A single sample is the source of the 25 T cell receptor beta chains below, sequenced in a study of response to subunit inactivated influenza vaccine. TCRdb reprocessed the RT-PCR reads via MiXCR and lists one record per CDR3 protein. The table includes approximately 230,000 distinct CDR3 sequences, more than 9% detected once. The sample here was non-naive T cells sorted from PBMCs, taken 14 days before vaccination. The receptor source for this set is a man in his fifties or sixties who received an inactivated influenza vaccine.

This sequence joins TRBV6-2 or TRBV6-3 and TRBJ1-3; the D is unclear. Trimming took 5 bases from V and 3 from J, leaving 8 bases between them. CDR1 and CDR2 (germline): MNHEY, SVGEGT. The length of the CDR3 is 13 residues. In DNA, the CDR3 is TGTGCCAGCAGTATCGCCGATGGAAACACCATATATTTT. Protein product: CASSIADGNTIYF.

In its sample, this clonotype was seen many times. This chain links TRBV5-5 with TRBJ2-7; 8 nucleotides match TRBD1. The CDR3 extends over 14 amino acids. Trimming cost V 4 bases and J 5 bases; bases outside gene matches: 8. In germline, CDR1 is SGHKS, CDR2 YYEKEE (reference sequence). CDR3 in amino acids: CASSTSGQGNEQYF. In DNA form, the CDR3 reads TGTGCCAGCAGCACCAGTGGACAGGGAAACGAGCAGTACTTC.

CDR3 residues: CASGLDPYEQYF. The CDR3 nucleotides read TGTGCCAGCGGGTTGGACCCCTACGAGCAGTACTTC. The chain has TRBV14 and TRBJ2-7; D gene unclear. The CDR3 consists of 12 residues. With 8 bases removed from V and 2 bases from J, the gap between germline ends came to 10 bases. Germline CDR1 is SGHDN and CDR2 is FVKESK. Full variable domain (rest looked up from reference TRBV14 and TRBJ2-7): EAGVTQFPSHSVIEKGQTVTLRCDPISGHDNLYWYRRVMGKEIKFLLHFVKESKQDESGMPNNRFLAERTGGTYSTLKVQPAELEDSGVYFCASGLDPYEQYFGPGTRLTVT.

This clonotype was recorded many times. The CDR3 loop reads CASSLAQTGTQISNEQFF. DNA of the CDR3: TGCGCCAGCAGCTTGGCACAGACCGGGACACAGATCTCCAATGAGCAGTTCTTC. The chain links TRBV5-1 to TRBJ2-1, with D tentatively TRBD1 (6 bases). Trimming removed 0 bases at V and 6 bases at J, with 22 bases between. CDR1 SGHRS and CDR2 YFSETQ come from the germline V gene. The CDR3 contains 18 residues.

This clonotype has at least ten counts. The chain links TRBV12-3 or TRBV12-4 to TRBJ2-1, with a tentative D call TRBD1 (7 bases). The CDR3 extends over 17 amino acids. Trimming left V 6 bases short and J 6 bases short, with 24 bases between. As DNA, the CDR3 is TGTGCCAGCAGGCTCATGATAGGGACAGTGGAGGGCAATGAGCAGTTCTTC. This codes for CASRLMIGTVEGNEQFF.

The chain employs TRBV6-5 and TRBJ2-4; no definite D call. This CDR3 has 14 residues. Germline CDR1 reads MNHEY; CDR2 reads SVGAGI. V shed 4 bases and J shed 4 bases, with 11 bases lying between them. In DNA, the CDR3 is TGTGCCAGCAGTTTTGACGGAACTAAAAACATTCAGTACTTC. This codes for CASSFDGTKNIQYF.

This clonotype appeared a few times. The gene calls are TRBV5-1 and TRBJ1-1; 7 nucleotides match TRBD1. Germline lookup yields CDR1 SGHRS and CDR2 YFSETQ. The CDR3 contains 14 residues. With 4 bases clipped from V and 0 bases from J, the junction kept 3 bases outside the gene matches. The CDR3 is CASSGGQLNTEAFF. The CDR3 nucleotides read TGCGCCAGCAGCGGGGGACAGTTGAACACTGAAGCTTTCTTT.

This clonotype was counted at least ten times. The J gene is TRBJ1-2, the V gene TRBV7-9; D is uncertain. Germline V gene lookup returns CDR1 SEHNR and CDR2 FQNEAQ (reference sequence). The CDR3 extends over 12 amino acids. V was trimmed by 3 bases and J by 1 base, leaving 3 bases between them. CDR3: CASSLDNYGYTF. In DNA, the CDR3 is TGTGCCAGCAGCTTGGATAACTATGGCTACACCTTC.

This clonotype was detected only a few times. This chain connects TRBV7-9 to TRBJ2-3, with 11 nucleotides matching TRBD1. Germline V gene data show CDR1 as SEHNR and CDR2 as FQNEAQ (reference sequence). The CDR3 extends over 16 amino acids. With 5 bases clipped from V and 3 bases from J, the junction kept 7 bases outside the gene matches. The chain's CDR3 is CASSPRDRGLTDTQYF. CDR3 sequence (DNA): TGTGCCAGCAGCCCACGGGACAGGGGGTTGACAGATACGCAGTATTTT.

Many counts were recorded for this clonotype. The genes are TRBV4-3 and TRBJ2-2; 7 bases agree with TRBD2. The junction had 4 bases not matched to a gene; V was cut back by 1 base and J by 8 bases. Looked up from germline, CDR1 is LGHNA and CDR2 is YSLEER. This CDR3 region has 14 residues. CDR3 residues: CASSQGSGTGELFF. The CDR3 nucleotides are TGCGCCAGCAGCCAAGGAAGCGGGACTGGGGAGCTGTTTTTT.

The table lists this clonotype with a few counts. V is TRBV14 and J is TRBJ1-1; TRBD1 matches 7 bases. The CDR3 is 15 amino acids. Germline V gene lookup returns CDR1 SGHDN and CDR2 FVKESK. With V trimmed by 5 bases and J by 4 bases, 10 bases remained unmatched. In DNA, the CDR3 is TGTGCCAGCAGCTCTCAAACAGGGGTCGCCACTGAAGCTTTCTTT. As protein: CASSSQTGVATEAFF.

This sequence joins TRBV11-2 and TRBJ2-3; D remains ambiguous. This CDR3 has 15 amino acids. Trimming took off 5 bases at V and 1 base at J, with 13 bases between the two ends. Germline assignment: CDR1 SGHAT and CDR2 FQNNGV. CDR3 sequence: CASSTIPVRTDTQYF. In nucleotides, the CDR3 is TGTGCCAGCAGCACAATACCGGTCCGCACAGATACGCAGTATTTT.

This clonotype turned up a few times. V gene TRBV5-1 combines with J gene TRBJ2-7, with D hard to call. V gave up 0 bases and J gave up 3 bases, with 10 bases separating them. CDR3 size: 14 residues. In germline, CDR1 is SGHRS, CDR2 YFSETQ. The CDR3 sequence is CASSLGPKDYEQYF. The CDR3 region has the DNA TGCGCCAGCAGCTTGGGACCAAAGGACTACGAGCAGTACTTC. Full variable domain (remainder filled in from reference TRBV5-1 and TRBJ2-7): KAGVTQTPRYLIKTRGQQVTLSCSPISGHRSVSWYQQTPGQGLQFLFEYFSETQRNKGNFPGRFSGRQFSNSRSEMNVSTLELGDSALYLCASSLGPKDYEQYFGPGTRLTVT.

The table lists this clonotype with many counts. CDR3 nucleotide sequence: TGTGCCAGCAGTCCGACGGGACAAATTGGAGAGACCCAGTACTTC. Encoded protein: CASSPTGQIGETQYF. The chain uses TRBV12-3 or TRBV12-4 and TRBJ2-5, with D maybe TRBD1 (6 bases). Trimming cost V 5 bases and J 4 bases, with 17 bases left between them. This CDR3 is built from 15 residues.

As to this clonotype: A junction boundary mismatches the germline segment, possibly from a read error. The rearrangement uses TRBV11-2 and TRBJ2-1; TRBD1 might be the D (7 bases). The CDR3 is 16 amino acids. CDR1 is SGHAT and CDR2 is FQNNGV in the germline V gene. The CDR3 DNA reads TGTGCCAGCAGATTAGATGTGTTCAGGGGGGACAATGAGCAGTTCTTC. Translating it yields CASRLDVFRGDNEQFF. Drawing the rest from reference TRBV11-2 and TRBJ2-1, the complete variable domain is EAGVAQSPRYKIIEKRQSVAFWCNPISGHATLYWYQQILGQGPKLLIQFQNNGVVDDSQLPKDRFSAERLKGVDSTLKIQPAKLEDSAVYLCASRLDVFRGDNEQFFGPGTRLTVL.

V is TRBV9 and J is TRBJ2-6; D remains unclear. The germline V gene has CDR1 SGDLS and CDR2 YYNGEE. This CDR3 contains 15 residues. With 7 bases removed from V and 0 bases from J, the gap between germline ends came to 11 bases. The CDR3 spells CASGMSNSGANVLTF. DNA for the CDR3: TGTGCCAGCGGTATGAGTAACTCTGGGGCCAACGTCCTGACTTTC.

This clonotype was recorded many times. This sequence joins TRBV7-9 and TRBJ2-7; D tentatively reads TRBD1 or TRBD2 (5 bases each). V was cut by 5 bases and J by 3 bases, with 11 bases left in between. Per the germline V gene, CDR1 is SEHNR and CDR2 is FQNEAQ (reference sequence). The CDR3 has 13 amino acids. CDR3 loop: CASSGPRGYEQYF. The CDR3 nucleotides read TGTGCCAGCAGCGGCCCGAGGGGCTACGAGCAGTACTTC.

The rearrangement links TRBV27 to TRBJ1-1; the D gene is possibly TRBD1 (5 bases). Deletions cut 6 bases from V and 6 bases from J, with 17 bases between. This CDR3 is 14 amino acids long. Germline V lookup: CDR1 MNHEY, CDR2 SMNVEV (reference sequence). DNA for the CDR3: TGTGCCAGCAGATCGACAGTTCGGCGCTCTGAAGCTTTCTTT. This translates into CASRSTVRRSEAFF.

This clonotype was recorded a few times. CDR3 residues: CASSWEGGAGFHEQYF. CDR3 coding DNA: TGTGCCAGCAGTTGGGAAGGGGGGGCCGGCTTCCACGAGCAGTACTTC. The rearrangement links TRBV12-3 or TRBV12-4 to TRBJ2-7; D possibly corresponds to TRBD2 (7 bases). The CDR3 spans 16 residues. Trimming shortened V by 4 bases and J by 5 bases, and 21 bases separated the two germline ends.

This clonotype was seen at least ten times. The chain has TRBV6-5 and TRBJ1-1; TRBD1 might be the D (5 bases). There are 17 residues in the CDR3. The germline gives CDR1 MNHEY, CDR2 SVGAGI. Trimming left V 0 bases short and J 3 bases short, with 17 bases between. The CDR3 sequence: CASSYSPLIGGYTEAFF. Here the CDR3 DNA reads TGTGCCAGCAGTTACTCCCCCCTGATTGGGGGGTACACTGAAGCTTTCTTT.

This clonotype was recorded a few times. This chain connects TRBV10-2 to TRBJ1-2; 8 nucleotides align to TRBD1. The CDR3 loop spans 12 amino acids. From germline, CDR1 is WSHSY and CDR2 SAAADI. With 8 bases clipped from V and 1 base from J, the junction kept 0 bases outside the gene matches. The CDR3 region is CASGQGNYGYTF. CDR3 nucleotides: TGCGCCAGCGGACAGGGTAACTATGGCTACACCTTC.

This clonotype has more than one count but fewer than ten. The gene calls are TRBV4-3 and TRBJ2-3; D gene unclear. The CDR3 spans 14 residues. Germline V gene lookup returns CDR1 LGHNA and CDR2 YSLEER. Deletions cut 0 bases from V and 2 bases from J, with 6 bases between. This CDR3 is CASSQDTVTDTQYF. DNA for the CDR3: TGCGCCAGCAGCCAAGATACGGTCACAGATACGCAGTATTTT.

This clonotype has just a few counts. Here the CDR3 reads CAISAGTSGAYEQYF. The DNA of the CDR3 is TGTGCCATCAGTGCCGGGACTAGCGGAGCCTACGAGCAGTACTTC. The chain carries TRBV10-3 and TRBJ2-7, with 11 nucleotides matching TRBD2. Trimming took 4 bases from V and 2 from J; bases not matched to a gene: 4. The CDR3 sequence is 15 residues long. CDR1 ENHRY and CDR2 SYGVKD come from the germline V gene.

The chain is built from TRBV20-1 and TRBJ1-1; the D gene is possibly TRBD1 (5 bases). The CDR3 has 15 amino acids. The V and J ends lost 5 bases and 3 bases respectively, with 19 bases between them. CDR1 is DFQATT and CDR2 is SNEGSKA in the germline V gene (reference sequence). The CDR3 DNA is TGCAGTGCTGCGAACTTCGGGACCGGCCACACTGAAGCTTTCTTT. As protein: CSAANFGTGHTEAFF.

This clonotype turned up a few times. The chain recombines TRBV5-5 with TRBJ2-7, with D possibly matching TRBD1 (6 bases). In germline, CDR1 is SGHKS, CDR2 YYEKEE (reference sequence). The length of the CDR3 is 13 residues. Deletions cut 1 base from V and 2 bases from J, with 7 bases between. CDR3 sequence: CASSLPGAYEQYF. DNA of the CDR3: TGTGCCAGCAGCTTGCCAGGGGCCTACGAGCAGTACTTC.